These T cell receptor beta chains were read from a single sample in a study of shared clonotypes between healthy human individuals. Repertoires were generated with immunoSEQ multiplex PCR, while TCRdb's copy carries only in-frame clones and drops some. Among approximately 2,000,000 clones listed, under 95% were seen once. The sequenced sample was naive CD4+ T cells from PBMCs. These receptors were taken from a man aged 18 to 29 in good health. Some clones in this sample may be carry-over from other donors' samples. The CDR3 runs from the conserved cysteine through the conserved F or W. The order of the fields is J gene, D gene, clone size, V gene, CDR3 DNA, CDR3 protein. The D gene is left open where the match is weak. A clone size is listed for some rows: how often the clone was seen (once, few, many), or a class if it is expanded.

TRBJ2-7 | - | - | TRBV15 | TGTGCCACCAGCAGGGGCGGGTCAGCGTACGAGCAGTACTTC | CATSRGGSAYEQYF
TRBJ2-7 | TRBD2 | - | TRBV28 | TGTGCCAGCAGTCAGAATGCTATGTCGGCTAGCGGGAGGGCCTACGAGCAGTACTTC | CASSQNAMSASGRAYEQYF
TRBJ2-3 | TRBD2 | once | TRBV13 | TGTGCCAGCAGCTATCGACTAGCGGGACTCACAGATACGCAGTATTTT | CASSYRLAGLTDTQYF
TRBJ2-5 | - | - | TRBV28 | TGTGCCACCACGGGCCTAGAGACCCAGTACTTC | CATTGLETQYF
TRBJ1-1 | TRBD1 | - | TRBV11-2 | TGTGCCAGCAGCCCGACAGGGGGCTTTGAAGCTTTCTTT | CASSPTGGFEAFF
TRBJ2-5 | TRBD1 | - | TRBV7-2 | TGTGCCAGCAGCCCGACCGGGGGGACAGGGGTGACCCAGTACTTC | CASSPTGGTGVTQYF
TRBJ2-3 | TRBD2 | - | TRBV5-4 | TGTGCCAGCAGCTCGGGACTAGCGGGATATGCAGATACGCAGTATTTT | CASSSGLAGYADTQYF
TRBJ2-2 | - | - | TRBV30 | TGTGCCTGGAGTGTAGGGACCGGCACCGGGGAGCTGTTTTTT | CAWSVGTGTGELFF
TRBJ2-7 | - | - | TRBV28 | TGTGCCAGCAGCCAAAAGGGAACAGTACTACGAGGGCAGTACTTC | CASSQKGTVLRGQYF
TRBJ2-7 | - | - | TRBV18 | TGTGCCAGCTCACCGGGAGGGGGCCAGGACGAGCAGTACTTC | CASSPGGGQDEQYF
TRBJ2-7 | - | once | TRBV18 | TGTGCCAGCTCGGCTCCTAGCTCCTACGAGCAGTACTTC | CASSAPSSYEQYF
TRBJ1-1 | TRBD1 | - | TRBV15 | TGTGCCACCAGCAGAGGTCTCACAGGGGTTTCCACTGAAGCTTTCTTT | CATSRGLTGVSTEAFF
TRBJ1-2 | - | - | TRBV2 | TGTGCCAGCAGTCGTTCGGACAGCACCTATGGCTACACCTTC | CASSRSDSTYGYTF
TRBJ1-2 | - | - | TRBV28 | TGTGCCAGCAGTGAACGCCCCGGGGTAGAGGGCTACACCTTC | CASSERPGVEGYTF
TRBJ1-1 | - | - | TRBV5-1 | TGCGCCAGCAGCGTGGACAGTCACATGAACACTGAAGCTTTCTTT | CASSVDSHMNTEAFF
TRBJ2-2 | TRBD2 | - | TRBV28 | TGTGCCAGCAGGCCCGGGGGGACTAACACCGGGGAGCTGTTTTTT | CASRPGGTNTGELFF
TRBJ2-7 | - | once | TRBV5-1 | TGCGCCAGCAGCTGGGGGGCTGGGGCGGCACCATACGAGCAGTACTTC | CASSWGAGAAPYEQYF
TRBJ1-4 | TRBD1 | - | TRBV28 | TGTGCCAGCAGTTTATGGTCCCTCCGAATTCGGGACAGGGGCTTAGCTAATGAAAAACTGTTTTTT | CASSLWSLRIRDRGLANEKLFF
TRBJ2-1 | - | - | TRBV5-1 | TGCGCCAGCAGCCGTTTTTCAGGGGAAAATGAGCAGTTCTTC | CASSRFSGENEQFF
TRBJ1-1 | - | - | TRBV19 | TGTGCCAGTAGTAACCTGGGCCCGGAGGCCACTGAAGCTTTCTTT | CASSNLGPEATEAFF
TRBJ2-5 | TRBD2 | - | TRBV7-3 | TGTGCCAGCAGCTTAACGGGAGGGCCGGAGGAGACCCAGTACTTC | CASSLTGGPEETQYF
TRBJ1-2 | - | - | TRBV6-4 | TGTGCCAGCAGTGACTCCCCGGGAGGGGTAAAGTCCTTC | CASSDSPGGVKSF
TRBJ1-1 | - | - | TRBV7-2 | TGTGCCAGCAGCTCCCCCAAGCAGGGGAACACTGAAGCTTTCTTT | CASSSPKQGNTEAFF
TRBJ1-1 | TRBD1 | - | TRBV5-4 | TGTGCCAGCAGCGCCCCGTGGGACAGGGGAACTGAAGCTTTCTTT | CASSAPWDRGTEAFF
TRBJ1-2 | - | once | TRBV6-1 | TGTGCCAGCAGTGAAAAGGGCTACACCTTC | CASSEKGYTF
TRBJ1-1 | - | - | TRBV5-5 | TGTGCCAGCAGCCCACCCTCGGGGGGCACTGAAGCTTTCTTT | CASSPPSGGTEAFF
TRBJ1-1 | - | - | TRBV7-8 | TGTGCCAGCAGCTTAGTAACAGGGAGCGTGAACACTGAAGCTTTCTTT | CASSLVTGSVNTEAFF
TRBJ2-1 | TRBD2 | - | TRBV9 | TGTGCCAGCAGCCTCAGCGGGGACTCCTACAATGAGCAGTTCTTC | CASSLSGDSYNEQFF
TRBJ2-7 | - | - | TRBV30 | TGTGCCTGGAGAGTCACTTCGATACCCTCCTACGAGCAGTACTTC | CAWRVTSIPSYEQYF
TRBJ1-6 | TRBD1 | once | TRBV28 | TGTGCCAGCAGTCAGAGGACAGGGGTTATCGATTCACCCCTCCACTTT | CASSQRTGVIDSPLHF
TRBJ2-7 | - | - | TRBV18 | TGTGCCAGCTCACCCAGGACAGCAACCTCCTACGAGCAGTACTTC | CASSPRTATSYEQYF
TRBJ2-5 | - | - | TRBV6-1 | TGTGCCAGCAGCTTATCCGGTCCCCAAGAGACCCAGTACTTC | CASSLSGPQETQYF
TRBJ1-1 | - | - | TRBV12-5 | TGTGCTAGTGGTTTGATTAGAGGGGGAGCAGGGAACACTGAAGCTTTCTTT | CASGLIRGGAGNTEAFF
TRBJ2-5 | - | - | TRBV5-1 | TGCGCCAGCAGCTTGGGGACGGTCGAGGGGGTTGCCCAGTACTTC | CASSLGTVEGVAQYF
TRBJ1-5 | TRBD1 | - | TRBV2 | TGTGCCAGCAGTGGTGACAGGGCCAAAGGTCAGCCCCAGCATTTT | CASSGDRAKGQPQHF
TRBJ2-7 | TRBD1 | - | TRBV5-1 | TGCGCCAGCAGTTATACGGGACAGGGAACCTACGAGCAGTACTTC | CASSYTGQGTYEQYF
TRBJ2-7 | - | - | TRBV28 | TGTGCCAGCCTACCGCCGGGACGGGGATCGTACGAGCAGTACTTC | CASLPPGRGSYEQYF
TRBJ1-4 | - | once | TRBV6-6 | TGTGCCAGCAGTTACTCTGGGGGGGGGCGAGAAAAACTGTTTTTT | CASSYSGGGREKLFF
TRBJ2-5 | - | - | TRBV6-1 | TGTGCCAGCAGTGAAATCGACTCTGAGACCCAGTACTTC | CASSEIDSETQYF
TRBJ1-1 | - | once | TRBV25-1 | TGTGCCAGCAGTGCGGAACTACTCAGGGAGGGTCACACTGAAGCTTTCTTT | CASSAELLREGHTEAFF
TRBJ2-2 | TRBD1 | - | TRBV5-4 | TGTGCCAGCACCCTTCGACAGGGGGAGACCGGGGAGCTGTTTTTT | CASTLRQGETGELFF
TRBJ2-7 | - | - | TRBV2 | TGTGCCAGCAGTGTAGGAGGTACGGGATGGTACGAGCAGTACTTC | CASSVGGTGWYEQYF
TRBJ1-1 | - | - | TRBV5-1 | TGCGCCAGCAGCTTGGAGATATACTCTGAAGCTTTCTTT | CASSLEIYSEAFF
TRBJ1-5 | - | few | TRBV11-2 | TGTGCCAGCAGCTTAATCGGGTGGGGCCAGCCCCAGCATTTT | CASSLIGWGQPQHF
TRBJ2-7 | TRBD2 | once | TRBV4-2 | TGTGCCAGCAGCCAACCCACCGGGACTAGCCCCTACGAGCAGTACTTC | CASSQPTGTSPYEQYF
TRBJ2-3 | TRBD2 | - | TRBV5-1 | TGCGCCAGCGGGACTAGCGGTTCCACAGATACGCAGTATTTT | CASGTSGSTDTQYF
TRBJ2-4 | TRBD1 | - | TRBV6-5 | TGTGCCAGCAGCCGGGACAGGGCAAAAAACATTCAGTACTTC | CASSRDRAKNIQYF
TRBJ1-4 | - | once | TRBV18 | TGTGCCAGCTCACCAAGAGGGGGTGATGAAAAACTGTTTTTT | CASSPRGGDEKLFF
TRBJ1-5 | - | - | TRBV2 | TGTGCCAGCGGGGGCAAGGGGCCCCAGCATTTT | CASGGKGPQHF
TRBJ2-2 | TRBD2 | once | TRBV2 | TGTGCCAGCAGTGATGGGAGCGGGGAGCTGCTTTTT | CASSDGSGELLF
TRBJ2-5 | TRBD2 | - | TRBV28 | TGTGCCAGCAGCGGGAGAAGCGGGAGAGAGACCCAGTACTTC | CASSGRSGRETQYF
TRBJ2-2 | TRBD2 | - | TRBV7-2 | TGTGCCAGCAGCTTATTTTCGAGACTAGCGGAGAACACCGGGGAGCTGTTTTTT | CASSLFSRLAENTGELFF
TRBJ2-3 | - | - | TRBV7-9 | TGTGCCAGCAGCTTAGGGGTCAGCACAGATACGCAGTATTTT | CASSLGVSTDTQYF